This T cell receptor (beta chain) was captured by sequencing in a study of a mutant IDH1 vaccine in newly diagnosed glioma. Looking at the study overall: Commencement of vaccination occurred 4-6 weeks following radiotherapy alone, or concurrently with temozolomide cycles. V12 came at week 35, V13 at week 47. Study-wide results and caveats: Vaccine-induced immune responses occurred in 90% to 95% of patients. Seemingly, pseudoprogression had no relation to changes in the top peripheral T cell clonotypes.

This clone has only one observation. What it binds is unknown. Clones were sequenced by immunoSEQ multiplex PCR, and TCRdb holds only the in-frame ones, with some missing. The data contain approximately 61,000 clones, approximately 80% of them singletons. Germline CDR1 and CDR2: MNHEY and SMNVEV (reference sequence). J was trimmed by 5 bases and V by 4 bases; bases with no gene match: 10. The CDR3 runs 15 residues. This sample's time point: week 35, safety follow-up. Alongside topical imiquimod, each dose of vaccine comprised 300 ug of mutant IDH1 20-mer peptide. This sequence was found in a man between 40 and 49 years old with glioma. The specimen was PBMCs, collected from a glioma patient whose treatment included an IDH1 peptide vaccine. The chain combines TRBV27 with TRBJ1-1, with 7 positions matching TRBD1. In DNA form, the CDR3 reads TGTGCCAGCAGTTCACAAAACCAGGGGGATACTGAAGCTTTCTTT. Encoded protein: CASSSQNQGDTEAFF.